The 10 T cell receptor beta chains below come from one sample, sequenced in a study of blood T cell repertoires in COVID-19 (dated by TCRdb to 2018 to 2020). Libraries came from the immunoSEQ multiplex PCR assay. The table was pulled from immuneACCESS by TCRdb, which kept in-frame rearrangements only. Such tables lose some clones; where checked, under half of the loss comes from unresolved V genes, and the rest has no known cause. The sample yields fewer than 250,000 clones; over 75% were counted once. Approximately 7.2% of the sample rests with the top ten. Input material: PBMCs or T cells enriched from blood (not recorded which). The receptors were sampled from a man aged 25 to 40 in a cohort exposed to, infected with or recovered from COVID-19 (not recorded which).

In its sample, this clone was seen many times. The rearrangement links TRBV27 to TRBJ2-3; no clear D gene. Germline CDR1 and CDR2: MNHEY and SMNVEV (reference sequence). This CDR3 is 14 amino acids long. V gave up 9 bases and J gave up 1 base, with 14 bases separating them. The CDR3 bases are TGTGCCAGTAGTGAAAGCGCTGGCACAGATACGCAGTATTTT. This gives the protein CASSESAGTDTQYF.

The chain employs TRBV19 and TRBJ1-4; D call uncertain. Germline CDR1 is LNHDA and CDR2 is SQIVND (reference sequence). Trimming took off 6 bases at V and 0 bases at J, with 8 bases between the two ends. This CDR3 comprises 14 residues. DNA for the CDR3: TGTGCCAGTAGGAGGGCCGCAACTAATGAAAAACTGTTTTTT. It encodes CASRRAATNEKLFF.

This chain joins TRBV27 and TRBJ1-5, with TRBD1 as a possible D gene (5 bases). Germline V gene data show CDR1 as MNHEY and CDR2 as SMNVEV (reference sequence). The CDR3 has 15 residues. V was pared by 0 bases and J by 7 bases, with 13 bases between. In DNA form, the CDR3 reads TGTGCCAGCAGTTTATCTACAGGCGCGGGGCAGCCCCAGCATTTT. Translating it yields CASSLSTGAGQPQHF.

V gene TRBV29-1 combines with J gene TRBJ2-3, with 14 bases aligning to TRBD2. Losses at the gene ends were 3 bases for V and 5 bases for J; bases not matched to a gene: 4. Germline CDR1 is SQVTM and CDR2 is ANQGSEA. CDR3 length equals 15 residues. The CDR3 DNA sequence: TGCAGCGTTGAGGGACTAGCGGGAGATAAAGATACGCAGTATTTT. Translated: CSVEGLAGDKDTQYF.

This chain connects TRBV23-1 to TRBJ1-4; 10 bases map to TRBD1. TRBV23-1 is annotated as an ORF whose role is uncertain. V trimming: 2 bases; J trimming: 5 bases; junction bases outside the gene matches: 5. CDR3 size: 16 residues. The CDR3 nucleotides read TGCGCCAGCAGTCAACCGGACAGGGGGACGAATGAAAAACTGTTTTTT. Protein product: CASSQPDRGTNEKLFF.

The V call is TRBV11-1, the J call TRBJ2-7; TRBD2 aligns across 7 bases. J gave up 6 bases and V 4 bases, and 9 bases lay outside the gene matches. The CDR3 extends over 14 amino acids. Looked up from germline, CDR1 is SGHAT and CDR2 is FQDESV (reference sequence). The CDR3 spells CASSWAGEASEQYF. The CDR3 coding sequence is TGTGCCAGCAGCTGGGCGGGAGAGGCCAGCGAGCAGTACTTC.

The rearrangement uses TRBV5-4 and TRBJ2-7; D may be TRBD2 (6 bases). Germline V CDR1 and CDR2: SGHNT, YYREEE (reference sequence). The length of the CDR3 is 14 residues. V dropped 4 bases and J dropped 4 bases, with 15 bases sitting between them. The chain's CDR3 is CASSPGGVMYEQYF. In nucleotides, the CDR3 is TGTGCCAGCAGCCCCGGCGGGGTGATGTACGAGCAGTACTTC.

By share of the sample, this clone is medium-sized. The rearrangement links TRBV6-1 to TRBJ2-1; 14 bases are shared with TRBD2. Trimming cost V 3 bases and J 8 bases; bases outside gene matches: 3. Germline V gene sequence: CDR1 MNHNS, CDR2 SASEGT. There are 15 residues in the CDR3. CDR3 residues: CASSEGTSGSYEQFF. The CDR3 region has the DNA TGTGCCAGCAGTGAGGGGACTAGCGGGAGCTATGAGCAGTTCTTC.

The V gene is TRBV29-1, the J gene TRBJ2-2; TRBD2 matches 8 bases. V was pared by 7 bases and J by 5 bases, with 3 bases of the junction left unmatched. Looked up from germline, CDR1 is SQVTM and CDR2 is ANQGSEA. The CDR3 runs to 12 residues. Written as DNA, the CDR3 is TGCAGCGGCCGACTAGCGACCGGGGAGCTGTTTTTT. Its translation is CSGRLATGELFF.

This clone was seen only once. The chain carries TRBV5-5 and TRBJ1-1; weak D call: TRBD1 (5 bases). The length of the CDR3 is 13 residues. Germline values: CDR1 SGHKS, CDR2 YYEKEE (reference sequence). V lost 4 bases to trimming and J lost 2 bases, with 9 bases between them. The CDR3 spells CASSRDLNTEAFF. In DNA, the CDR3 is TGTGCCAGCAGCAGGGACTTAAACACTGAAGCTTTCTTT.